Sequencing of this TCR beta chain was carried out in a study of T cell repertoires in cytomegalovirus infection. TCRdb analysed the reads with MiXCR anew, one entry per CDR3 protein. The sample includes roughly 760,000 distinct CDR3 sequences, less than 40% of them seen just once. The study, taken as a whole, reports: The response measured ex vivo was dominated by TCR beta clonotypes (HLA-C-restricted and CMV-specific).

There are 19 residues in the CDR3. Germline assignment: CDR1 SGHTA and CDR2 FQGNSA. V lost 2 bases, J lost 0 bases, and 22 bases lay in between. This clonotype has more than one count but fewer than ten. Antigen specificity is unknown. The sequence derives from a human donor in good health (CMV status not recorded). Some clones in this sample may be carry-over from other donors' samples. The chain recombines TRBV7-2 with TRBJ2-5; perhaps TRBD2 as D (5 bases). The sequenced sample was PBMCs. This CDR3 reads CASSLFVRGLGLDQETQYF. The CDR3 DNA follows: TGTGCCAGCAGCTTATTTGTCCGGGGTTTAGGGTTAGACCAAGAGACCCAGTACTTC.